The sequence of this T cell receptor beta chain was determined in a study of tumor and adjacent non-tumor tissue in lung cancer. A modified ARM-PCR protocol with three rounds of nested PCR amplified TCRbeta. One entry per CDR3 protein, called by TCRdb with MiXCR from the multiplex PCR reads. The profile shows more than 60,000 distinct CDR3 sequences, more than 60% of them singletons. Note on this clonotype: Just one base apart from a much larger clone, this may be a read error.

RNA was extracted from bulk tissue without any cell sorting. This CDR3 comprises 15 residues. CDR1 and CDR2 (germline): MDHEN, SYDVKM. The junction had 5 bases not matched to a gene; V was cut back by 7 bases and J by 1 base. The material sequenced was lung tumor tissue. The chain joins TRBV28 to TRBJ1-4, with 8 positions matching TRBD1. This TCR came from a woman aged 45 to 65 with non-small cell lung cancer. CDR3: CASTPGGVTNEKLFF. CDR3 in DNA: TGTGCCAGCACGCCAGGGGGCGTAACTAATGAAAAACTGTTTTTT.